The 30 T cell receptor beta chains listed next were all sequenced from one sample in a study of shared clonotypes between healthy human individuals. Produced via immunoSEQ multiplex PCR; TCRdb's table is partial and in-frame only. The sample gives roughly 2,300,000 clones, roughly 90% of which show up once; approximately 0.4% is in the top ten. Sequenced material: naive CD4+ T cells from PBMCs. Subset defined: CD45RA+ positively selected. Receptor source: a man younger than 35 in good health. Some clones in this sample may be carry-over from other donors' samples.

The rearrangement joins TRBV4-1 to TRBJ1-1; possibly TRBD1 for D (5 bases). Germline V gene data show CDR1 as MGHRA and CDR2 as YSYEKL. The CDR3 covers 16 residues. The ends were cut back, 3 bases at V and 2 bases at J, with 16 bases in the middle. CDR3 protein: CASSHRGGTENTEAFF. The CDR3 nucleotides read TGCGCCAGCAGCCATAGGGGTGGAACAGAAAACACTGAAGCTTTCTTT.

V gene TRBV28 combines with J gene TRBJ2-6; TRBD2 might be the D (6 bases). This CDR3 is 14 amino acids long. The V gene's germline CDR1 is MDHEN and CDR2 SYDVKM. The CDR3 loop is CAGGGRSGANVLTF. The CDR3 bases are TGTGCGGGGGGTGGACGCTCTGGGGCCAACGTCCTGACTTTC.

This clone was seen once. The chain combines TRBV27 with TRBJ2-6; D may be TRBD1 (5 bases). The CDR3 spans 18 residues. The V gene lost 2 bases and the J gene lost 0 bases, with 14 bases spanning the gap. CDR1 is MNHEY, CDR2 SMNVEV, per germline (reference sequence). The CDR3 DNA follows: TGTGCCAGCAGTTTAGTAGGGGCGCTTAGCTCTGGGGCCAACGTCCTGACTTTC. Translated: CASSLVGALSSGANVLTF.

This clone was counted once. This sample includes further DNA sequences coding for the same CDR3. The chain carries TRBV5-4 and TRBJ1-4; 8 bases match TRBD1. With V trimmed by 3 bases and J by 4 bases, 5 bases remained unmatched. The V gene's germline CDR1 is SGHNT and CDR2 YYREEE (reference sequence). The length of the CDR3 is 15 residues. The CDR3 sequence is CASSSGGAGNEKLFF. In DNA, the CDR3 is TGTGCCAGCAGCTCAGGGGGCGCCGGTAATGAAAAACTGTTTTTT.

The chain recombines TRBV12-5 with TRBJ2-2, with 9 bases lining up with TRBD1. Germline trimming cut 4 bases from V and 7 bases from J; bases unmatched to any gene: 7. Germline CDR1 and CDR2: LGHNT and FRNRAP. The CDR3 is 15 amino acids. CDR3 amino acids: CASGSDRGHGGELFF. CDR3 DNA sequence: TGTGCTAGTGGTTCGGACAGGGGTCATGGCGGGGAGCTGTTTTTT.

The chain couples TRBV2 to TRBJ2-2; D is possibly TRBD1 or TRBD2 (5 bases each). V dropped 6 bases and J dropped 4 bases, with 15 bases sitting between them. The germline V gene has CDR1 SNHLY and CDR2 FYNNEI. This CDR3 is built from 15 residues. The CDR3: CASRGDAPFTGELFF. The CDR3 DNA is TGTGCCAGCAGGGGGGACGCTCCTTTCACCGGGGAGCTGTTTTTT. Filled out from reference TRBV2 and TRBJ2-2, the complete variable domain reads EPEVTQTPSHQVTQMGQEVILRCVPISNHLYFYWYRQILGQKVEFLVSFYNNEISEKSEIFDDQFSVERPDGSNFTLKIRSTKLEDSAMYFCASRGDAPFTGELFFGEGSRLTVL.

The chain has TRBV10-1 and TRBJ2-2; 11 positions match TRBD1. The germline V gene encodes CDR1 WNHNN and CDR2 SYGVQD (reference sequence). The CDR3 has 15 amino acids. V shed 8 bases and J 3 bases; nucleotides not matched to a gene: 5. The CDR3 DNA reads TGCGCCAGCGGAGAGGGACAGGGGGACACCGGGGAGCTGTTTTTT. This sequence encodes CASGEGQGDTGELFF.

The J gene is TRBJ1-2, the V gene TRBV2; D might be TRBD1 (5 bases). Germline V lookup: CDR1 SNHLY, CDR2 FYNNEI. V lost 4 bases, J lost 3 bases, and 12 bases lay in between. CDR3 length: 14 amino acids. CDR3 bases: TGTGCCAGCAGTGCGCAGGGTAGGGACTATGGCTACACCTTC. Its translation: CASSAQGRDYGYTF.

CDR3 bases: TGTGCCAGCAGTCTAGCGGGAGAAGATACGCAGTATTTT. Amino acid sequence: CASSLAGEDTQYF. The rearrangement joins TRBV27 to TRBJ2-3; 10 bases are shared with TRBD2. The CDR3 is made up of 13 amino acids. CDR1 MNHEY and CDR2 SMNVEV come from the germline V gene (reference sequence). V lost 5 bases and J lost 5; bases outside the gene matches: 1.

This sequence joins TRBV29-1 and TRBJ1-6; 9 nucleotides align to TRBD1. Germline values: CDR1 SQVTM, CDR2 ANQGSEA. This CDR3 has 13 amino acids. Trimming cost V 4 bases and J 7 bases; bases outside gene matches: 2. This CDR3 reads CSVGDRANSPLHF. CDR3 nucleotides: TGCAGCGTTGGGGACAGGGCCAATTCACCCCTCCACTTT.

The J gene is TRBJ2-2, the V gene TRBV2, with 11 positions matching TRBD1. Per germline, CDR1 SNHLY and CDR2 FYNNEI. With V trimmed by 6 bases and J by 7 bases, 7 bases remained unmatched. CDR3 length equals 15 residues. This CDR3 is CASRVDRGQVGELFF. The CDR3 DNA reads as TGTGCCAGCAGAGTGGACAGGGGGCAGGTCGGGGAGCTGTTTTTT.

This sequence joins TRBV5-1 and TRBJ2-1; D may be TRBD2 (6 bases). V gave up 4 bases and J gave up 4 bases, with 15 bases separating them. Germline lookup yields CDR1 SGHRS and CDR2 YFSETQ. The CDR3 runs 15 residues. CDR3 region: CASSPERVRYNEQFF. The CDR3 DNA follows: TGCGCCAGCAGCCCAGAGCGGGTCAGGTACAATGAGCAGTTCTTC.

The genes are TRBV7-2 and TRBJ1-2, with TRBD1 identical over 7 bases. The V segment lost 3 bases and the J segment 5 bases; nucleotides outside the gene matches: 6. The CDR3 runs 14 residues. CDR1 is SGHTA, CDR2 FQGNSA, per germline. The CDR3 sequence is CASSFLQGIYGYTF. As DNA, the CDR3 is TGTGCCAGCAGCTTTTTACAGGGGATTTATGGCTACACCTTC.

The rearrangement links TRBV29-1 to TRBJ2-1; TRBD2 aligns across 8 bases. V gave up 4 bases and J gave up 8 bases; unmatched junction bases: 13. CDR1 is SQVTM and CDR2 is ANQGSEA in the germline V gene. The CDR3 consists of 15 residues. CDR3: CSVGGVGGRMDEQFF. As DNA, the CDR3 is TGCAGCGTTGGCGGTGTGGGCGGGAGGATGGATGAGCAGTTCTTC.

The V gene is TRBV2, the J gene TRBJ1-4; 9 bases are shared with TRBD1. Unmatched junction bases numbered 11, after V lost 7 bases and J lost 8 bases. Looked up from germline, CDR1 is SNHLY and CDR2 is FYNNEI. The CDR3 spans 15 residues. The CDR3 here is CASKRTGAAQEKLFF. The CDR3 coding sequence is TGTGCCAGCAAGAGGACAGGGGCCGCGCAAGAAAAACTGTTTTTT.

The rearrangement joins TRBV5-1 to TRBJ2-6; D possibly uses TRBD1 or TRBD2 (5 bases each). Per the germline V gene, CDR1 is SGHRS and CDR2 is YFSETQ. V gave up 3 bases and J gave up 0 bases, with 7 bases separating them. The CDR3 covers 15 residues. CDR3 sequence reads: CASSWGYSGANVLTF. The DNA of the CDR3 is TGCGCCAGCAGCTGGGGGTACTCTGGGGCCAACGTCCTGACTTTC. Full variable domain (rest looked up from reference TRBV5-1 and TRBJ2-6): KAGVTQTPRYLIKTRGQQVTLSCSPISGHRSVSWYQQTPGQGLQFLFEYFSETQRNKGNFPGRFSGRQFSNSRSEMNVSTLELGDSALYLCASSWGYSGANVLTFGAGSRLTVL.

The chain combines TRBV28 with TRBJ2-3; a possible D gene is TRBD2 (6 bases). Per the germline V gene, CDR1 is MDHEN and CDR2 is SYDVKM. Trimming cost V 3 bases and J 0 bases, with 16 bases left between them. The CDR3 extends over 17 amino acids. For the CDR3, the DNA is TGTGCCAGCAGTTTCCACACCCGAGGGACTAGCACAGATACGCAGTATTTT. This codes for CASSFHTRGTSTDTQYF. Full variable domain (remainder filled in from reference TRBV28 and TRBJ2-3): DVKVTQSSRYLVKRTGEKVFLECVQDMDHENMFWYRQDPGLGLRLIYFSYDVKMKEKGDIPEGYSVSREKKERFSLILESASTNQTSMYLCASSFHTRGTSTDTQYFGPGTRLTVL.

V usage is TRBV30 and J usage is TRBJ2-7; D is unclear. The CDR3 length is 11 residues. Per the germline V gene, CDR1 is GTSNPN and CDR2 is SVGIG (reference sequence). V was clipped by 3 bases and J by 9 bases, with 12 bases between them. CDR3 residues: CAWRETTRQYF. CDR3 coding DNA: TGTGCCTGGAGGGAAACTACGAGGCAGTACTTC.

The chain links TRBV5-4 to TRBJ2-3, with 8 bases identical to TRBD2. Trimming cost V 4 bases and J 0 bases; bases outside gene matches: 4. CDR3 length: 15 amino acids. CDR1 and CDR2 (germline): SGHNT, YYREEE (reference sequence). The CDR3 is CASSPPSGSTDTQYF. The CDR3 DNA is TGTGCCAGCAGCCCTCCTAGCGGGAGCACAGATACGCAGTATTTT. The full variable domain, rest sourced from reference TRBV5-4 and TRBJ2-3, is ETGVTQSPTHLIKTRGQQVTLRCSSQSGHNTVSWYQQALGQGPQFIFQYYREEENGRGNFPPRFSGLQFPNYSSELNVNALELDDSALYLCASSPPSGSTDTQYFGPGTRLTVL.

This chain connects TRBV9 to TRBJ2-3; 10 bases agree with TRBD2. Per the germline V gene, CDR1 is SGDLS and CDR2 is YYNGEE. V lost 4 bases to trimming and J lost 5 bases; unmatched junction nucleotides: 10. The CDR3 is made up of 16 amino acids. The CDR3 bases are TGTGCCAGCAGCCCGAAGACTAGCGGGCCCGGAGATACGCAGTATTTT. It translates to CASSPKTSGPGDTQYF.

The genes are TRBV2 and TRBJ2-1, with 8 nucleotides matching TRBD2. In germline, CDR1 is SNHLY, CDR2 FYNNEI. The CDR3 is 16 amino acids. Trimming removed 8 bases from V and 10 bases from J; junction bases left unmatched: 19. CDR3: CASVRESGSLLVEQFF. The CDR3 coding sequence is TGTGCCAGCGTAAGAGAAAGCGGGAGCTTGTTAGTCGAGCAGTTCTTC.

The chain recombines TRBV10-3 with TRBJ1-1; weak D call: TRBD1 (5 bases). With 2 bases removed from V and 3 bases from J, the gap between germline ends came to 22 bases. CDR1 is ENHRY and CDR2 is SYGVKD in the germline V gene. This CDR3 is 18 amino acids long. The CDR3 sequence is CAISEAGWSSGFYTEAFF. In DNA, the CDR3 is TGTGCCATCAGTGAGGCAGGGTGGAGCTCGGGGTTCTACACTGAAGCTTTCTTT.

The chain is built from TRBV11-2 and TRBJ2-2; D gene ambiguous. Germline CDR1 is SGHAT and CDR2 is FQNNGV. V was trimmed by 9 bases and J by 0 bases, leaving 11 bases between them. This CDR3 spans 14 amino acids. CDR3 DNA: TGTGCCAGTCAAGTTGGGGCGAACACCGGGGAGCTGTTTTTT. Translating it yields CASQVGANTGELFF.

The chain recombines TRBV18 with TRBJ1-2; D remains unclear. CDR3 size: 12 residues. V dropped 1 base and J dropped 7 bases, with 7 bases sitting between them. The germline V gene has CDR1 KGHSH and CDR2 LQKENI. DNA of the CDR3: TGTGCCAGCTCACCACATGGCAGTGGCTACACCTTC. Protein sequence: CASSPHGSGYTF.

The chain joins TRBV5-1 to TRBJ1-4, with D possibly TRBD1 on 5 matching bases. This CDR3 comprises 15 residues. Germline values: CDR1 SGHRS, CDR2 YFSETQ. The V end was cut by 0 bases, the J end by 7 bases, with 13 bases between. CDR3: CASSLEWGGGEKLFF. The CDR3 nucleotides read TGCGCCAGCAGCTTGGAATGGGGGGGAGGTGAAAAACTGTTTTTT. Drawing the rest from reference TRBV5-1 and TRBJ1-4, the complete variable domain is KAGVTQTPRYLIKTRGQQVTLSCSPISGHRSVSWYQQTPGQGLQFLFEYFSETQRNKGNFPGRFSGRQFSNSRSEMNVSTLELGDSALYLCASSLEWGGGEKLFFGSGTQLSVL.

The chain recombines TRBV5-1 with TRBJ1-6; no clear D. Trimming left V 2 bases short and J 8 bases short, with 8 bases between. The germline V gene has CDR1 SGHRS and CDR2 YFSETQ. The CDR3 contains 13 residues. The CDR3 loop reads CASSFVADSPLHF. The CDR3 nucleotides are TGCGCCAGCAGCTTCGTGGCAGATTCACCCCTCCACTTT. The full variable domain, in which reference TRBV5-1 and TRBJ1-6 provide the parts outside the CDR3, is KAGVTQTPRYLIKTRGQQVTLSCSPISGHRSVSWYQQTPGQGLQFLFEYFSETQRNKGNFPGRFSGRQFSNSRSEMNVSTLELGDSALYLCASSFVADSPLHFGNGTRLTVT.

With respect to this clone: Other DNA sequences within the sample encode an identical CDR3. This sequence joins TRBV5-1 and TRBJ1-1, with 9 bases identical to TRBD1. From germline, CDR1 is SGHRS and CDR2 YFSETQ. Trimming took 2 bases from V and 5 from J; bases not matched to a gene: 4. This CDR3 has 14 residues. CDR3 in DNA: TGCGCCAGCAGCTTACAGGGGGCCCGGACTGAAGCTTTCTTT. Protein product: CASSLQGARTEAFF.

The rearrangement links TRBV4-2 to TRBJ1-2; a possible D gene is TRBD1 (5 bases). CDR3 length: 15 residues. Germline V lookup: CDR1 LGHNA, CDR2 YNFKEQ. V shed 3 bases and J shed 7 bases, with 18 bases lying between them. The CDR3 protein is CASSQRDPGESGYTF. CDR3 sequence (DNA): TGTGCCAGCAGCCAGCGGGACCCCGGAGAGAGTGGCTACACCTTC.

This chain connects TRBV5-1 to TRBJ2-1; the match to TRBD2 covers 8 bases. The V gene's germline CDR1 is SGHRS and CDR2 YFSETQ. The CDR3 spans 17 residues. Germline trimming cut 1 base from V and 4 bases from J; bases unmatched to any gene: 10. The CDR3 is CASSLPISAGEYNEQFF. CDR3 DNA sequence: TGCGCCAGCAGCTTGCCTATCTCAGCGGGAGAGTACAATGAGCAGTTCTTC.

This clone has a single count. The J gene is TRBJ2-2, the V gene TRBV7-2; D may be TRBD2 (5 bases). V gave up 0 bases and J gave up 5 bases, with 7 bases separating them. Germline V gene data show CDR1 as SGHTA and CDR2 as FQGNSA. CDR3 size: 14 residues. CDR3 amino acids: CASSLAEATGELFF. For the CDR3, the DNA is TGTGCCAGCAGCTTAGCGGAGGCGACCGGGGAGCTGTTTTTT.